This passage covers 30 T cell receptor beta chains from one sample sequenced in a study of blood T cell repertoires in COVID-19. This table comes from immunoSEQ multiplex PCR, and its TCRdb copy is limited to in-frame clones, with some not included. The sample shows approximately 200,000 clones, about 88% of them seen only once. Sequencing input: PBMCs or T cells enriched from blood (not recorded which). These receptors were taken from a woman aged 30 to 39 who had recovered from COVID-19.

The CDR3 reads CASSLLRGMGEQYF. CDR3 DNA: TGTGCCAGCAGCCTCCTACGGGGTATGGGCGAGCAGTACTTC. The J gene is TRBJ2-7, the V gene TRBV13; TRBD2 might be the D (5 bases). This CDR3 is 14 amino acids long. Trimming shortened V by 5 bases and J by 6 bases, and 17 bases separated the two germline ends. Germline lookup yields CDR1 PRHDT and CDR2 FYEKMQ (reference sequence). The whole variable domain, remainder taken from reference TRBV13 and TRBJ2-7, is AAGVIQSPRHLIKEKRETATLKCYPIPRHDTVYWYQQGPGQDPQFLISFYEKMQSDKGSIPDRFSAQQFSDYHSELNMSSLELGDSALYFCASSLLRGMGEQYFGPGTRLTVT.

The V gene is TRBV9, the J gene TRBJ2-2, with a weak D call TRBD2 (6 bases). Deletions cut 4 bases from V and 4 bases from J, with 17 bases between. CDR3 size: 16 residues. Germline CDR1 SGDLS, CDR2 YYNGEE. CDR3 sequence (DNA): TGTGCCAGCAGCCCTCCCGGGACTGGAGTCACCGGGGAGCTGTTTTTT. It specifies CASSPPGTGVTGELFF.

In DNA, the CDR3 is TGTGCCAGCAGCTACATACGAGAGCAGGTGGACTATGGCTACACCTTC. Protein sequence: CASSYIREQVDYGYTF. The V and J genes are TRBV5-8 and TRBJ1-2; D uncertain. V was trimmed by 3 bases and J by 3 bases, leaving 18 bases between them. CDR3 length equals 16 residues. CDR1 is SGHTS and CDR2 is YDEGEE in the germline V gene.

J is TRBJ1-4 and V is TRBV20-1; D gene ambiguous. The V gene's germline CDR1 is DFQATT and CDR2 SNEGSKA (reference sequence). Trimming shortened V by 6 bases and J by 6 bases, and 14 bases separated the two germline ends. This CDR3 has 13 amino acids. The CDR3 region is CSASRGMYEKLFF. CDR3 nucleotide sequence: TGCAGTGCGAGTAGAGGGATGTATGAAAAACTGTTTTTT.

This chain uses TRBV6-4 with TRBJ2-5; 10 bases are a match to TRBD2. V lost 4 bases and J lost 2; bases outside the gene matches: 16. This CDR3 comprises 19 residues. Germline V gene sequence: CDR1 MRHNA, CDR2 SNTAGT. The CDR3 is CASSGGVLAGVPKQETQYF. The DNA for the CDR3 is TGTGCCAGCAGTGGGGGGGTGCTAGCGGGAGTCCCAAAACAAGAGACCCAGTACTTC.

This clone appeared once. The chain has TRBV4-1 and TRBJ1-2, with TRBD1 matching 8 bases. The CDR3 totals 17 residues. The V segment lost 1 base and the J segment 3 bases; nucleotides outside the gene matches: 10. Germline V gene data show CDR1 as MGHRA and CDR2 as YSYEKL. CDR3 sequence (DNA): TGCGCCAGCAGCCAAGGTCTTCGACAGGGGAGCGACTATGGCTACACCTTC. Protein: CASSQGLRQGSDYGYTF.

V is TRBV18 and J is TRBJ2-1; 9 positions agree with TRBD2. The J segment lost 5 bases and the V segment lost 3 bases, leaving 2 bases of the junction unmatched. CDR1 is KGHSH and CDR2 is LQKENI in the germline V gene. CDR3 length equals 14 residues. The CDR3 loop reads CASSPSGSNNEQFF. DNA of the CDR3: TGTGCCAGCTCACCTAGCGGGAGCAACAATGAGCAGTTCTTC.

The gene calls are TRBV15 and TRBJ1-5, with D unresolved. The V gene lost 2 bases and the J gene lost 4 bases, with 3 bases spanning the gap. From germline, CDR1 is LNHNV and CDR2 YYDKDF (reference sequence). The CDR3 loop spans 12 amino acids. CDR3 sequence (DNA): TGTGCCACCAGCAGACCTAATCAGCCCCAGCATTTT. This translates into CATSRPNQPQHF.

The CDR3 DNA follows: TGTGCCAGCAGCTTGGCCCTGGCGGGAAATCACAATGAGCAGTTCTTC. Protein product: CASSLALAGNHNEQFF. The V call is TRBV5-4, the J call TRBJ2-1; D might be TRBD2 (6 bases). This CDR3 is built from 16 residues. Germline CDR1 is SGHNT and CDR2 is YYREEE (reference sequence). The V gene lost 0 bases and the J gene lost 5 bases, with 15 bases spanning the gap.

The gene calls are TRBV7-9 and TRBJ1-2; a weak D match, TRBD1 (6 bases). Germline lookup yields CDR1 SEHNR and CDR2 FQNEAQ (reference sequence). V lost 1 base and J 6 bases, leaving 15 bases between the germline ends. The CDR3 runs 15 residues. The DNA for the CDR3 is TGTGCCAGCAGCTTAGTACAGGGCCATCCGGATGGCTACACCTTC. As protein: CASSLVQGHPDGYTF.

The chain joins TRBV5-1 to TRBJ2-3; D is perhaps TRBD1 (6 bases). Germline CDR1 and CDR2: SGHRS and YFSETQ. V was cut by 4 bases and J by 2 bases, with 11 bases left in between. The length of the CDR3 is 14 residues. The CDR3 is CASSLGQYTDTQYF. CDR3 sequence (DNA): TGCGCCAGCAGCCTAGGACAGTACACAGATACGCAGTATTTT.

This chain connects TRBV5-4 to TRBJ2-3, with TRBD2 identical over 8 bases. The length of the CDR3 is 15 residues. V lost 2 bases and J lost 5; bases outside the gene matches: 7. Germline lookup yields CDR1 SGHNT and CDR2 YYREEE (reference sequence). The CDR3 loop is CASSFRGGRRDTQYF. The CDR3 nucleotides are TGTGCCAGCAGCTTCCGGGGGGGGCGAAGAGATACGCAGTATTTT. The whole variable domain, remainder taken from reference TRBV5-4 and TRBJ2-3, is ETGVTQSPTHLIKTRGQQVTLRCSSQSGHNTVSWYQQALGQGPQFIFQYYREEENGRGNFPPRFSGLQFPNYSSELNVNALELDDSALYLCASSFRGGRRDTQYFGPGTRLTVL.

CDR3 region: CASSLGQGITDTQYF. DNA of the CDR3: TGCGCCAGCAGCTTGGGACAGGGAATCACAGATACGCAGTATTTT. This rearrangement joins TRBV5-1 to TRBJ2-3; 7 nucleotides align to TRBD1. Germline V lookup: CDR1 SGHRS, CDR2 YFSETQ. Losses at the gene ends were 0 bases for V and 2 bases for J; bases not matched to a gene: 3. CDR3 length: 15 amino acids.

This sequence joins TRBV2 and TRBJ2-1; D might be TRBD2 (5 bases). Germline-derived CDR1 and CDR2 are SNHLY and FYNNEI. With 7 bases removed from V and 10 bases from J, the gap between germline ends came to 11 bases. CDR3 length: 11 amino acids. This chain's CDR3 is CASKKVAEQFF. CDR3 DNA sequence: TGTGCCAGCAAGAAGGTAGCGGAGCAGTTCTTC.

This chain uses TRBV29-1 with TRBJ1-6, with D possibly TRBD1 on 6 matching bases. Germline lookup yields CDR1 SQVTM and CDR2 ANQGSEA. The CDR3 totals 14 residues. V gave up 8 bases and J gave up 7 bases, with 18 bases separating them. This CDR3 is CSLTGQKPNSPLHF. The DNA for the CDR3 is TGCAGCTTAACAGGACAGAAGCCGAATTCACCCCTCCACTTT.

The chain joins TRBV12-2 to TRBJ1-2; the table's D call, TRBD1, has no DNA check behind it. TRBV12-2 is a recognized pseudogene. The CDR3 loop spans 17 amino acids. The CDR3 protein is CASRHDKLRVNYYGYTF. DNA of the CDR3: TGTGCAAGTCGCCACGACAAGCTCAGGGTAAACTACTATGGCTACACCTTC.

The CDR3 bases are TGTGCCAGCAGCATCACGGGGGGGGGTAGCGGAGCCCTCCAAGAGACCCAGTACTTC. Translation: CASSITGGGSGALQETQYF. V and J are TRBV21-1 and TRBJ2-5; TRBD2 was called by the table and not checked on the DNA. TRBV21-1 is a recognized pseudogene. CDR3 length equals 19 residues.

This rearrangement joins TRBV25-1 to TRBJ2-2; no clear D gene. This CDR3 has 13 residues. The germline gives CDR1 MGHDK, CDR2 SYGVNS. Trimming left V 3 bases short and J 0 bases short, with 2 bases between. CDR3 loop: CASSDTNTGELFF. DNA of the CDR3: TGTGCCAGCAGTGACACGAACACCGGGGAGCTGTTTTTT. Full variable domain (missing parts from reference TRBV25-1 and TRBJ2-2): EADIYQTPRYLVIGTGKKITLECSQTMGHDKMYWYQQDPGMELHLIHYSYGVNSTEKGDLSSESTVSRIRTEHFPLTLESARPSHTSQYLCASSDTNTGELFFGEGSRLTVL.

This clone was seen once. The rearrangement uses TRBV7-2 and TRBJ2-7; 8 bases line up with TRBD1. The CDR3 contains 16 residues. Germline trimming cut 7 bases from V and 0 bases from J; bases unmatched to any gene: 11. Looked up from germline, CDR1 is SGHTA and CDR2 is FQGNSA. The CDR3 DNA follows: TGTGCCAGCATGAGACGGGCCGGGACAGGCTCCTACGAGCAGTACTTC. Translation: CASMRRAGTGSYEQYF.

This rearrangement joins TRBV30 to TRBJ1-1, with 8 bases lining up with TRBD1. CDR1 and CDR2 from the germline V gene are GTSNPN and SVGIG (reference sequence). Germline trimming cut 8 bases from V and 8 bases from J; bases unmatched to any gene: 13. This CDR3 comprises 13 residues. The chain's CDR3 is CARTHDRGSEAFF. The DNA for the CDR3 is TGTGCCAGAACACACGACAGGGGTAGCGAAGCTTTCTTT.

The rearrangement joins TRBV10-3 to TRBJ2-7, with TRBD1 identical over 11 bases. Trimming cost V 8 bases and J 6 bases; bases outside gene matches: 6. Germline V lookup: CDR1 ENHRY, CDR2 SYGVKD. This CDR3 spans 13 amino acids. CDR3 nucleotides: TGTGCCATCGGGGGGACAGGGGGTAGCGAGCAGTACTTC. The encoded protein is CAIGGTGGSEQYF.

The V call is TRBV2, the J call TRBJ2-7; 7 nucleotides agree with TRBD2. The CDR3 runs 15 residues. With 6 bases clipped from V and 3 bases from J, the junction kept 11 bases outside the gene matches. Germline CDR1 is SNHLY and CDR2 is FYNNEI. CDR3 sequence reads: CASRLLGLAVYEQYF. The CDR3 DNA follows: TGTGCCAGCAGGTTGTTGGGGCTAGCGGTCTACGAGCAGTACTTC.

This clone was detected only a few times. The chain joins TRBV2 to TRBJ2-7, with 7 bases lining up with TRBD1. After removal of 4 bases from V and 6 bases from J, the junction contained 3 bases not matched to a gene. CDR3 length: 12 amino acids. The germline CDR1 and CDR2 sequences are SNHLY and FYNNEI. The CDR3 sequence: CASSGSGGEQYF. The CDR3 coding sequence is TGTGCCAGCAGTGGTTCAGGGGGCGAGCAGTACTTC.

The chain combines TRBV4-1 with TRBJ2-1; possibly TRBD2 for D (6 bases). The CDR3 has 15 residues. CDR1 and CDR2 from the germline V gene are MGHRA and YSYEKL. The germline V and J ends were trimmed by 4 bases and 2 bases, with 12 bases remaining between them. The CDR3 reads CASSRSGLPYNEQFF. The CDR3 DNA reads TGCGCCAGCAGCCGGTCGGGACTCCCCTACAATGAGCAGTTCTTC.

The rearrangement joins TRBV2 to TRBJ2-2; 7 bases are a match to TRBD2. The CDR3 consists of 15 residues. The V and J ends lost 4 bases and 5 bases, in that order; junction bases with no gene match: 7. Germline CDR1 is SNHLY and CDR2 is FYNNEI. The CDR3: CASSGQGLLTGELFF. The CDR3, as DNA: TGTGCCAGCAGTGGTCAGGGACTACTGACCGGGGAGCTGTTTTTT.

The chain carries TRBV7-9 and TRBJ2-2; 8 bases fit TRBD2. Germline CDR1 and CDR2: SEHNR and FQNEAQ (reference sequence). The CDR3 runs to 15 residues. V trimming: 1 base; J trimming: 4 bases; junction bases outside the gene matches: 2. The CDR3 loop reads CASSLGGGRTGELFF. CDR3 nucleotide sequence: TGTGCCAGCAGCTTAGGCGGGGGGCGCACCGGGGAGCTGTTTTTT. The whole variable domain, filled in from reference TRBV7-9 and TRBJ2-2, reads DTGVSQNPRHKITKRGQNVTFRCDPISEHNRLYWYRQTLGQGPEFLTYFQNEAQLEKSRLLSDRFSAERPKGSFSTLEIQRTEQGDSAMYLCASSLGGGRTGELFFGEGSRLTVL.

The chain joins TRBV27 to TRBJ1-1; TRBD1 is a possible D gene (6 bases). Germline V gene lookup returns CDR1 MNHEY and CDR2 SMNVEV (reference sequence). The V end was cut by 5 bases, the J end by 6 bases, with 16 bases between. The CDR3 runs to 14 residues. DNA for the CDR3: TGTGCCAGCAGTGCACAGGGACCTGTGGCTGAAGCTTTCTTT. Amino acid sequence: CASSAQGPVAEAFF.

The V gene is TRBV6-5, the J gene TRBJ1-1; D is possibly TRBD1 (5 bases). Germline V lookup: CDR1 MNHEY, CDR2 SVGAGI. Trimming removed 6 bases at V and 0 bases at J, with 11 bases between. The CDR3 has 14 amino acids. The CDR3 DNA is TGTGCCAGCAGCCCACCCAGGGTGAACACTGAAGCTTTCTTT. Its protein is CASSPPRVNTEAFF.

This chain connects TRBV3-1 (or the pseudogene TRBV3-2) to TRBJ1-4; D perhaps matches TRBD1 (5 bases). V lost 0 bases to trimming and J lost 0 bases, with 8 bases between them. Germline CDR1 and CDR2: LGHDT and YNNKEL (reference sequence). The CDR3 totals 16 residues. This chain's CDR3 is CASSQDRTTTNEKLFF. CDR3 sequence (DNA): TGTGCCAGCAGCCAAGATCGGACAACAACTAATGAAAAACTGTTTTTT.

V gene TRBV9 combines with J gene TRBJ1-2; D not resolved. The CDR3 is 14 amino acids. The germline V and J ends were trimmed by 0 bases and 4 bases, with 10 bases remaining between them. Germline CDR1 reads SGDLS; CDR2 reads YYNGEE. The CDR3 sequence: CASSVAIGTYGYTF. The DNA of the CDR3 is TGTGCCAGCAGCGTAGCTATTGGTACCTATGGCTACACCTTC.